This passage covers 28 T cell receptor beta chains from one sample sequenced in a study of metastatic and nonmetastatic thyroid tumors. Through MiXCR, TCRdb re-clonotyped the PCR reads. The top ten hold roughly 14% of the sample, which has 20,000 to 25,000 clones, roughly 15% seen once. None of the patients had undergone any treatment ahead of thyroid surgery. The material sequenced was tumor tissue. The receptors shown here come from a female donor with papillary thyroid cancer or a benign thyroid nodule (not recorded which). Some clones in this sample may be carry-over from other donors' samples.

This clone was recorded many times. The chain uses TRBV11-2 and TRBJ2-1; D might be TRBD1 (6 bases). Germline CDR1 reads SGHAT; CDR2 reads FQNNGV. This CDR3 region has 13 residues. Trimming cost V 1 base and J 13 bases, with 14 bases left between them. Here the CDR3 DNA reads TGTGCCAGCAGCTTAGTCGTATCAGGGGCACAGTTCTTC. It encodes CASSLVVSGAQFF.

This clone was seen only a few times. One base away lies a much larger clone, so this may be a sequencing read error. The chain uses TRBV18 and TRBJ1-4; weak D call: TRBD1 (6 bases). The CDR3 consists of 14 residues. The germline V gene encodes CDR1 KGHSH and CDR2 LQKENI. The CDR3 nucleotides are TGTGCCAGCCCACCGGGGACATCAGGGGAAAAACTGTTTTTT. Translation: CASPPGTSGEKLFF.

This clone was counted at least ten times. The chain employs TRBV29-1 and TRBJ1-1; D uncertain. CDR3 size: 13 residues. Trimming shortened V by 4 bases and J by 11 bases, and 20 bases separated the two germline ends. Germline values: CDR1 SQVTM, CDR2 ANQGSEA. This CDR3 reads CSVAGSVSEVAFF. The CDR3 DNA reads as TGCAGCGTTGCCGGTTCGGTTTCAGAGGTGGCTTTCTTT.

The table lists this clone with many counts. This sequence joins TRBV3-1 and TRBJ2-7; D might be TRBD2 (5 bases). V was cut by 5 bases and J by 6 bases, with 11 bases left in between. The CDR3 spans 12 residues. Germline-derived CDR1 and CDR2 are LGHDT and YNNKEL (reference sequence). In DNA, the CDR3 is TGTGCCAGCAGCATAATCGGAGGCGAGCAGTACTTC. Translated: CASSIIGGEQYF.

By proportion, this clone is large. The genes are TRBV2 and TRBJ2-7; the D is unclear. Trimming took 8 bases from V and 3 from J, leaving 8 bases between them. CDR3 size: 11 residues. In germline, CDR1 is SNHLY, CDR2 FYNNEI. CDR3 protein: CASRGLYEQYF. CDR3 nucleotide sequence: TGTGCCAGCCGTGGGCTCTACGAGCAGTACTTC.

The chain employs TRBV30 and TRBJ2-7; D tentatively reads TRBD1 or TRBD2 (5 bases each). Deletions cut 2 bases from V and 5 bases from J, with 10 bases between. Germline-derived CDR1 and CDR2 are GTSNPN and SVGIG (reference sequence). The CDR3 has 12 residues. CDR3 loop: CAWSKGTDEQYF. The DNA of the CDR3 is TGTGCCTGGAGTAAGGGGACGGACGAGCAGTACTTC.

This clone was observed many times. V gene TRBV20-1 combines with J gene TRBJ1-5, with unresolved D. Trimming left V 6 bases short and J 0 bases short, with 12 bases between. The CDR3 has 14 amino acids. CDR1 and CDR2 (germline): DFQATT, SNEGSKA (reference sequence). The CDR3 nucleotides are TGCAGTGCCAGTCCGGATATTAGCAATCAGCCCCAGCATTTT. It is translated as CSASPDISNQPQHF.

The chain uses TRBV9 and TRBJ2-1, with 7 bases identical to TRBD2. V lost 0 bases to trimming and J lost 4 bases; unmatched junction nucleotides: 7. CDR1 is SGDLS and CDR2 is YYNGEE in the germline V gene. The CDR3 runs 16 residues. This CDR3 is CASSVEGLGSYNEQFF. The CDR3 DNA follows: TGTGCCAGCAGCGTAGAAGGACTAGGATCATACAATGAGCAGTTCTTC.

This clone was picked up many times. The chain employs TRBV9 and TRBJ2-3, with unresolved D. Trimming took 1 base from V and 5 from J, leaving 8 bases between them. The CDR3 is 13 residues long. Per the germline V gene, CDR1 is SGDLS and CDR2 is YYNGEE. CDR3 amino acids: CASSVRALDTQYF. The CDR3 DNA is TGTGCCAGCAGCGTAAGGGCGTTAGATACGCAGTATTTT.

This clone is labeled as medium-sized. This sequence joins TRBV7-8 and TRBJ2-7; D is possibly TRBD2 (6 bases). Germline V gene lookup returns CDR1 SGHVS and CDR2 FQNEAQ. The germline V and J ends were trimmed by 5 bases and 6 bases, with 14 bases remaining between them. This CDR3 has 13 amino acids. The CDR3 nucleotides are TGTGCCAGCAGCGCGATGACTAGTTCCGAGCAGTACTTC. Amino acids: CASSAMTSSEQYF.

The chain uses TRBV5-1 and TRBJ2-3; maybe TRBD1 (6 bases). The germline V gene encodes CDR1 SGHRS and CDR2 YFSETQ. Trimming pared 4 bases from V and 6 bases from J, leaving 21 bases between. This CDR3 has 16 amino acids. CDR3 nucleotide sequence: TGCGCCAGCAGCGCACGAGTGGGGGCCTTGGTGGATACGCAGTATTTT. Translation: CASSARVGALVDTQYF.

This clone was detected many times. The CDR3 sequence: CSAERDRAFNNYGYTF. DNA of the CDR3: TGCAGTGCTGAAAGGGACAGGGCTTTCAACAACTATGGCTACACCTTC. V is TRBV20-1 and J is TRBJ1-2; 9 nucleotides agree with TRBD1. V lost 5 bases and J lost 2; bases outside the gene matches: 12. CDR1 and CDR2 (germline): DFQATT, SNEGSKA (reference sequence). This CDR3 spans 16 amino acids.

In its sample, this clone was seen many times. The gene calls are TRBV5-1 and TRBJ1-1, with 8 bases lining up with TRBD1. After removal of 0 bases from V and 1 base from J, the junction contained 5 bases not matched to a gene. Germline loops: CDR1 SGHRS, CDR2 YFSETQ. This CDR3 contains 16 residues. The CDR3 nucleotides read TGCGCCAGCAGCTTGGGGCCAGGGGGCACGAACACTGAAGCTTTCTTT. Translation: CASSLGPGGTNTEAFF.

This clone is medium-sized by share. The DNA of the CDR3 is TGTGCCAGCAGTGCCTACAGTGGGAATAATTCACCCCTCCACTTT. This translates into CASSAYSGNNSPLHF. The chain uses TRBV25-1 and TRBJ1-6; D unresolved. Germline V gene lookup returns CDR1 MGHDK and CDR2 SYGVNS. V was clipped by 4 bases and J by 5 bases, with 12 bases between them. CDR3 length equals 15 residues. The variable domain in full, with the rest retrieved from reference TRBV25-1 and TRBJ1-6, is EADIYQTPRYLVIGTGKKITLECSQTMGHDKMYWYQQDPGMELHLIHYSYGVNSTEKGDLSSESTVSRIRTEHFPLTLESARPSHTSQYLCASSAYSGNNSPLHFGNGTRLTVT.

This clone showed up just a few times. This specimen includes other DNA sequences encoding the same CDR3. The chain couples TRBV6-2 or TRBV6-3 to TRBJ2-3, with D maybe TRBD2 (6 bases). Germline V gene data show CDR1 as MNHEY and CDR2 as SVGEGT. V gave up 4 bases and J gave up 2 bases, with 10 bases separating them. The CDR3 contains 14 residues. This CDR3 is CASSFGGPTDTQYF. DNA of the CDR3: TGTGCCAGCAGTTTCGGAGGGCCCACAGATACGCAGTATTTT.

The V call is TRBV28, the J call TRBJ1-2; 7 nucleotides line up with TRBD1. The CDR3 contains 14 residues. Germline V CDR1 and CDR2: MDHEN, SYDVKM. Trimming cost V 7 bases and J 7 bases; bases outside gene matches: 12. Here the CDR3 DNA reads TGTGCCAGCACTCTAAGGCACAGGGGATTTGGCTACACCTTC. It yields the protein CASTLRHRGFGYTF.

This clone appeared many times. Other DNA sequences of this sample code for an identical CDR3. V is TRBV6-1 and J is TRBJ2-1; D might be TRBD1 (5 bases). The germline V and J ends were trimmed by 5 bases and 3 bases, with 8 bases remaining between them. From germline, CDR1 is MNHNS and CDR2 SASEGT. This CDR3 contains 13 residues. The CDR3, as DNA: TGTGCCAGCAGTCTGACAGACTACAATGAGCAGTTCTTC. Translated, it gives CASSLTDYNEQFF.

This clone was counted ten times or more. CDR3 coding DNA: TGTGCCAGCTCACCAGAAAACAGTCTCTACGAGCAGTACTTC. It yields the protein CASSPENSLYEQYF. The J gene is TRBJ2-7, the V gene TRBV18; D unresolved. The length of the CDR3 is 14 residues. CDR1 is KGHSH, CDR2 LQKENI, per germline. V lost 2 bases and J lost 3, with 11 bases in between.

Ten or more counts support this clone. The chain carries TRBV7-9 and TRBJ1-2; D is perhaps TRBD1 (6 bases). Germline V gene sequence: CDR1 SEHNR, CDR2 FQNEAQ (reference sequence). The CDR3 contains 12 residues. Trimming stripped 1 base from V and 9 bases from J, with 9 bases between. This CDR3 is CASSLGRDSYTF. In nucleotides, the CDR3 is TGTGCCAGCAGCTTAGGCCGGGACAGCTACACCTTC.

This clone was seen many times. The CDR3 DNA sequence: TGTGCCAGCAGCGGGTCCCCTAGCGGGAGTTGGACAGATACGCAGTATTTT. Translation gives CASSGSPSGSWTDTQYF. The genes are TRBV5-5 and TRBJ2-3; 10 bases are shared with TRBD2. The germline V gene has CDR1 SGHKS and CDR2 YYEKEE (reference sequence). The CDR3 runs 17 residues. The V gene end was trimmed by 4 bases and the J gene end by 3 bases; junction bases not matched to a gene: 11.

In its sample, this clone is medium-sized. This chain links TRBV7-3 with TRBJ2-2; the D is unclear. Trimming left V 1 base short and J 6 bases short, with 18 bases between. Germline CDR1 reads SGHTA; CDR2 reads FQGTGA. This CDR3 has 17 amino acids. CDR3 residues: CASSLIAEEFSPGELFF. The CDR3 region has the DNA TGTGCCAGCAGCTTAATAGCAGAAGAGTTCTCGCCCGGGGAGCTGTTTTTT.

In its sample, this clone was seen many times. The V call is TRBV5-1, the J call TRBJ1-3; D may be TRBD1 (5 bases). Looked up from germline, CDR1 is SGHRS and CDR2 is YFSETQ. The CDR3 is 12 amino acids. With 7 bases removed from V and 2 bases from J, the gap between germline ends came to 7 bases. This CDR3 is CASGGAGNTIYF. In DNA, the CDR3 is TGCGCCAGCGGGGGGGCTGGAAACACCATATATTTT. Combining the CDR3 with reference TRBV5-1 and TRBJ1-3 gives the whole variable domain KAGVTQTPRYLIKTRGQQVTLSCSPISGHRSVSWYQQTPGQGLQFLFEYFSETQRNKGNFPGRFSGRQFSNSRSEMNVSTLELGDSALYLCASGGAGNTIYFGEGSWLTVV.

The chain carries TRBV20-1 and TRBJ2-3; D uncertain. Germline assignment: CDR1 DFQATT and CDR2 SNEGSKA (reference sequence). The CDR3 covers 11 residues. V was pared by 2 bases and J by 3 bases, with 3 bases between. CDR3 region: CSARRTDTQYF. CDR3 DNA: TGCAGTGCTAGAAGGACAGATACGCAGTATTTT.

This clone turned up a few times. V and J are TRBV6-1 and TRBJ2-5; D may be TRBD2 (5 bases). Germline CDR1 is MNHNS and CDR2 is SASEGT. This CDR3 region has 17 residues. V lost 4 bases and J 5 bases, leaving 23 bases between the germline ends. The CDR3 reads CASSGARERLTRETQYF. CDR3 nucleotides: TGTGCCAGCAGTGGGGCTAGGGAACGACTTACTAGGGAGACCCAGTACTTC.

This clone showed up many times. This may be a read error: a much more frequent sequence differs by one nucleotide. Other DNA sequences in the sample encode the same CDR3. J is TRBJ1-3 and V is TRBV28; D uncertain. The V gene's germline CDR1 is MDHEN and CDR2 SYDVKM. The CDR3 has 13 residues. V was clipped by 3 bases and J by 1 base, with 4 bases between them. For the CDR3, the DNA is TGTGCCAGCAGTTTCGGTTCTGGAAACACCATATATTTT. Amino acids: CASSFGSGNTIYF.

This clone occurred many times. The chain has TRBV27 and TRBJ2-7, with TRBD1 as a possible D gene (6 bases). V dropped 4 bases and J dropped 0 bases, with 7 bases sitting between them. This CDR3 spans 13 amino acids. The V gene's germline CDR1 is MNHEY and CDR2 SMNVEV (reference sequence). CDR3 region: CASSSGASYEQYF. CDR3 bases: TGTGCCAGCAGTTCAGGGGCCTCCTACGAGCAGTACTTC.

This clone was counted many times. The chain joins TRBV9 to TRBJ2-3, with 7 bases lining up with TRBD2. CDR3 length: 19 residues. Germline lookup yields CDR1 SGDLS and CDR2 YYNGEE. With V trimmed by 0 bases and J by 3 bases, 16 bases remained unmatched. In DNA form, the CDR3 reads TGTGCCAGCAGCGTAGTAGCTACGAGCAGGCGGGGGACGACAGATACGCAGTATTTT. Residues: CASSVVATSRRGTTDTQYF.

The CDR3 sequence is CASSPGTGDHGYTF. The CDR3, as DNA: TGTGCCAGCTCACCAGGTACAGGGGACCATGGCTACACCTTC. The gene calls are TRBV18 and TRBJ1-2, with 7 bases matching TRBD1. This CDR3 is built from 14 residues. The junction had 6 bases not matched to a gene; V was cut back by 2 bases and J by 6 bases. Looked up from germline, CDR1 is KGHSH and CDR2 is LQKENI. Combining the CDR3 with reference TRBV18 and TRBJ1-2 gives the whole variable domain NAGVMQNPRHLVRRRGQEARLRCSPMKGHSHVYWYRQLPEEGLKFMVYLQKENIIDESGMPKERFSAEFPKEGPSILRIQQVVRGDSAAYFCASSPGTGDHGYTFGSGTRLTVV.